These 4 T cell receptor beta chains share one sample of origin, sequenced in a study of T cell responses to AZD1222 COVID-19 vaccine. Some clones are missing from TCRdb's copy, which holds only in-frame ones; the method was immunoSEQ multiplex PCR. The sample consists of about 92,000 clones, around 87% of them appearing once. The sample consisted of peripheral blood, taken on day 0 of AZD1222 vaccination. The origin of the receptors is an adult in good health.

The chain carries TRBV19 and TRBJ2-1; 9 bases agree with TRBD2. The germline V gene has CDR1 LNHDA and CDR2 SQIVND (reference sequence). The CDR3 has 14 amino acids. The V and J ends lost 2 bases and 10 bases, in that order; junction bases with no gene match: 6. CDR3 residues: CASSIRLAVPEQFF. DNA for the CDR3: TGTGCCAGTAGTATAAGACTAGCGGTACCCGAGCAGTTCTTC.

This clone has just a few counts. The CDR3 DNA reads TGTGCCACCAGTGGCCCAGGAGGGACCCAGTACTTC. It specifies CATSGPGGTQYF. The rearrangement joins TRBV24-1 to TRBJ2-5; maybe TRBD2 (5 bases). V shed 5 bases and J shed 7 bases, with 10 bases lying between them. The CDR3 covers 12 residues. Germline V gives CDR1 KGHDR, CDR2 SFDVKD.

The chain carries TRBV9 and TRBJ2-4, with 8 positions matching TRBD2. V was clipped by 3 bases and J by 8 bases; unmatched bases: 10. From germline, CDR1 is SGDLS and CDR2 YYNGEE. The CDR3 contains 15 residues. The CDR3 DNA reads TGTGCCAGCAGCGATCCCAGCGGGAGCGAGGACATTCAGTACTTC. Translation gives CASSDPSGSEDIQYF. Together with reference TRBV9 and TRBJ2-4, the CDR3 gives the full variable domain: DSGVTQTPKHLITATGQRVTLRCSPRSGDLSVYWYQQSLDQGLQFLIQYYNGEERAKGNILERFSAQQFPDLHSELNLSSLELGDSALYFCASSDPSGSEDIQYFGAGTRLSVL.

This rearrangement joins TRBV4-3 to TRBJ2-1, with 7 bases fitting TRBD1. Trimming cost V 6 bases and J 0 bases; bases outside gene matches: 5. Germline CDR1 LGHNA, CDR2 YSLEER. This CDR3 contains 15 residues. CDR3: CASRLDRASYNEQFF. For the CDR3, the DNA is TGCGCCAGCAGACTTGACAGGGCCTCCTACAATGAGCAGTTCTTC.